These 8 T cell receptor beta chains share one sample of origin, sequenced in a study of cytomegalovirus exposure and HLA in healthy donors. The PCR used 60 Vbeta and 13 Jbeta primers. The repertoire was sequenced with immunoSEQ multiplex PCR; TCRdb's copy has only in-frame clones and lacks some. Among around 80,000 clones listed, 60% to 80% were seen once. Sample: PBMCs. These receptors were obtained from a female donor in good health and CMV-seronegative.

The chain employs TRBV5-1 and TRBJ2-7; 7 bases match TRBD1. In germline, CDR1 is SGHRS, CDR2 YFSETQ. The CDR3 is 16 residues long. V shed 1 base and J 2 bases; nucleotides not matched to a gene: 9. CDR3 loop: CASSLSLDRVTYEQYF. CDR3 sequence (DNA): TGCGCCAGCAGCTTGTCCCTTGACAGGGTAACCTACGAGCAGTACTTC.

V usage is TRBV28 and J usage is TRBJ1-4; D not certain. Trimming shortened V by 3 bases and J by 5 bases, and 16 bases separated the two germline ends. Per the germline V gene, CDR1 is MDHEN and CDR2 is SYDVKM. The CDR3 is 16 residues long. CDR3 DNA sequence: TGTGCCAGCAGTTTCTCTCGAGGCCAACCAAATGAAAAACTGTTTTTT. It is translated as CASSFSRGQPNEKLFF. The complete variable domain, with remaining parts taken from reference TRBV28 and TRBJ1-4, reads DVKVTQSSRYLVKRTGEKVFLECVQDMDHENMFWYRQDPGLGLRLIYFSYDVKMKEKGDIPEGYSVSREKKERFSLILESASTNQTSMYLCASSFSRGQPNEKLFFGSGTQLSVL.

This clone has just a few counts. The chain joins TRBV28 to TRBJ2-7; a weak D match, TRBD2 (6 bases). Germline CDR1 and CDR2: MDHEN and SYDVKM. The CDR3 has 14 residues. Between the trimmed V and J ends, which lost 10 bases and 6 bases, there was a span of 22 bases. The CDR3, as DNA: TGTGCCACCTCGAGGGCGGGGACCCCTGGCGAGCAGTACTTC. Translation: CATSRAGTPGEQYF.

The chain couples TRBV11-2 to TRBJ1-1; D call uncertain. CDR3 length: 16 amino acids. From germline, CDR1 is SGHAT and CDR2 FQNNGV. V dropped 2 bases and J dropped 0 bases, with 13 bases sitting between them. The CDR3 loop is CASSLHRNSMNTEAFF. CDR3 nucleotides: TGTGCCAGCAGCTTACACCGAAATTCTATGAACACTGAAGCTTTCTTT.

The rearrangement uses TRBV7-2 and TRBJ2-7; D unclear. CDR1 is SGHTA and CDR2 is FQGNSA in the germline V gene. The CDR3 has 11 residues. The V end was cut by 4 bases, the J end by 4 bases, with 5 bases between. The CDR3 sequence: CASSSQYEQYF. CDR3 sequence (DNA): TGTGCCAGCAGCTCCCAGTACGAGCAGTACTTC.

The CDR3 loop is CASSDPGTGLPLQYF. The CDR3, as DNA: TGTGCCAGCAGTGACCCGGGGACGGGACTTCCTCTGCAGTATTTT. This chain uses TRBV6-6 with TRBJ2-3, with TRBD2 as a possible D gene (6 bases). CDR3 length equals 15 residues. The germline CDR1 and CDR2 sequences are MNHNY and SVGAGI (reference sequence). The germline V and J ends were trimmed by 5 bases and 11 bases, with 23 bases remaining between them.

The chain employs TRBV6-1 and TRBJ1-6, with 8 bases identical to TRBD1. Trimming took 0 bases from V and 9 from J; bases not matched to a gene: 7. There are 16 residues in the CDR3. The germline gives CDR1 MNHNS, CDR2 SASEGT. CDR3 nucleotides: TGTGCCAGCAGTGAAGCAGGACAGGGTGGAGGTTCACCCCTCCACTTT. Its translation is CASSEAGQGGGSPLHF.

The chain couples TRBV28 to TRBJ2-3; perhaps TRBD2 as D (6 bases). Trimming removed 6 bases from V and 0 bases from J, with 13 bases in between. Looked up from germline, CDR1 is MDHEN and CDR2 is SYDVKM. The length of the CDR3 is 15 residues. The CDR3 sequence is CASSFYGGSTDTQYF. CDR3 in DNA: TGTGCCAGCAGCTTCTACGGGGGAAGCACAGATACGCAGTATTTT.